Here is one TCR beta chain with its context. An end of the junction does not agree with germline; a read error may underlie this. As handled by the study authors: The assay estimated nucleated cells by amplifying reference gene primers. The protocol was immunoSEQ multiplex PCR, while the TCRdb copy is restricted to in-frame clones and leaves out a portion. V, J and clone size reflect that table, while D and trimming were determined from the DNA. The table has some 97,000 clones, approximately 86% seen once. This record comes from a study of blood T cell repertoires in COVID-19. The overall study: PBMCs, B-cell-depleted T cells, or T cells were the source of the cDNA or gDNA that made up the material.

This CDR3 has 15 amino acids. Looked up from germline, CDR1 is SSHAT and CDR2 is FNYEAQ (reference sequence). The sequencing sample was made of peripheral blood. The chain has TRBV7-7 and TRBJ2-3; 10 bases fit TRBD2. The TCR comes from a woman aged 60-75 years with acute or convalescent COVID-19. In DNA, the CDR3 is TGTGCTAGCAGCTTAGCGGGAGGTAGCACAGATACGCAGTATTTT. The encoded protein is CASSLAGGSTDTQYF.